This is a list of T cell receptor beta chains from one sample in a study of OX40 agonist ivuxolimab in advanced cancers. Sequencing used immunoSEQ multiplex PCR; TCRdb keeps in-frame clones, though not all of them. The table includes 60,000 to 70,000 clones, 82% detected once. Sequencing was performed on CD4+ or CD8+ T cells sorted from blood, taken in a trial of the OX40 agonist ivuxolimab. The source is an adult with an advanced solid tumor such as melanoma, head and neck, liver or kidney cancer. CDR3s include the opening cysteine and the closing phenylalanine or tryptophan.

>TRBJ1-5|TRBV21-1
CASPPPGSQPQHF
>TRBJ2-7|TRBV11-2
CASSLGLYSYEQYF
>TRBJ2-1|TRBV28
CASSFIPYNEQFF
>TRBJ2-2|TRBV6-5
CASSYSGTQRTGELFF
>TRBJ2-1|TRBV10-1
CASSESLGGHEQFF
>TRBJ2-1|TRBV7-3
CASSPKAPRSEYNEQFF
>TRBJ2-5|TRBV28
CASSKGGETGTQYF
>TRBJ2-1|TRBV7-3
CASSRAGGASNEQFF
>TRBJ2-3|TRBV30
CAWSLYGTSGSTDTQYF
>TRBJ2-5|TRBV5-4
CASSSQGSLETQYF
>TRBJ2-3|TRBV4-1
CASSYEDFRLGQASNTDTQYF
>TRBJ2-6|TRBV9
CASSVRTGLGANVLTF
>TRBJ1-1|TRBV6-6
CASSRMGMNTEAFF